The sequence of this T cell receptor beta chain was determined in a study of cytomegalovirus exposure and HLA in healthy donors. The V end lost 3 bases, the J end lost 0 bases, and 8 bases lay between the germline ends. There are 15 residues in the CDR3. The germline gives CDR1 MGHRA, CDR2 YSYEKL. Libraries were prepared by immunoSEQ multiplex PCR; TCRdb keeps only in-frame clonotypes and omits some of them. The profile shows fewer than 200,000 clones, approximately 86% of them singletons. Note on this clone: Its specificity is unknown.

Overall study results and limits: It was reported that the classifier diagnosed cytomegalovirus status with high specificity and sensitivity in both the original and validation cohorts.

Sequencing was performed on PBMCs. This TCR came from a man aged 30 to 39 in good health and CMV-seropositive. The rearrangement links TRBV4-1 to TRBJ2-2; the D is unclear. The CDR3 DNA reads as TGCGCCAGCAGCCAGGAAGTTTCGAACACCGGGGAGCTGTTTTTT. This gives the protein CASSQEVSNTGELFF.